A single sample is the source of the 32 T cell receptor beta chains below, sequenced in a study of memory CD4+ T cells and cytomegalovirus serostatus. The protocol was immunoSEQ multiplex PCR, while the TCRdb copy is restricted to in-frame clones and leaves out a portion. The sample has about 50,000 clones; over 75% are singletons. The sort gate was single viable CD3+CD4+CD8-CD45RO+ cells for memory CD4+ T cells. Sequencing was done on a sample of memory CD4+ T cells from blood. The receptors were gathered from an adult in good health and CMV-seronegative.

This clone turned up a few times. This chain uses TRBV18 with TRBJ1-1, with a weak D call TRBD1 (6 bases). The CDR3 loop spans 15 amino acids. The V and J ends lost 5 bases and 4 bases respectively, with 17 bases between them. Germline V lookup: CDR1 KGHSH, CDR2 LQKENI. The CDR3 region has the DNA TGTGCCAGCTCAGCGACAGGTCCTCGGAGCACTGAAGCTTTCTTT. Protein sequence: CASSATGPRSTEAFF.

This clone was recorded only once. V usage is TRBV30 and J usage is TRBJ1-5, with D possibly matching TRBD1 (6 bases). Germline V gives CDR1 GTSNPN, CDR2 SVGIG (reference sequence). V was cut by 3 bases and J by 5 bases, with 11 bases left in between. The CDR3 has 13 residues. The CDR3 DNA sequence: TGTGCCTGGAGCGTCAGGACAGATCAGCCCCAGCATTTT. Translated, it gives CAWSVRTDQPQHF.

The chain employs TRBV7-6 and TRBJ2-7; D is undetermined. The CDR3 is made up of 13 amino acids. V was trimmed by 2 bases and J by 2 bases, leaving 7 bases between them. Germline lookup yields CDR1 SGHVS and CDR2 FNYEAQ. The DNA for the CDR3 is TGTGCCAGCAGCTTAACTGGGACCTACGAGCAGTACTTC. Translating gives CASSLTGTYEQYF.

The rearrangement uses TRBV27 and TRBJ1-1; no clear D gene. The germline V and J ends were trimmed by 3 bases and 5 bases, with 10 bases remaining between them. The germline CDR1 and CDR2 sequences are MNHEY and SMNVEV (reference sequence). The CDR3 spans 13 residues. CDR3 coding DNA: TGTGCCAGCAGTTTCGGTTGGGGAACTGAAGCTTTCTTT. Protein: CASSFGWGTEAFF.

V and J are TRBV25-1 and TRBJ2-3; TRBD2 might be the D (5 bases). This CDR3 has 14 residues. Germline V lookup: CDR1 MGHDK, CDR2 SYGVNS. The ends were cut back, 4 bases at V and 2 bases at J, with 10 bases in the middle. The CDR3 DNA is TGTGCCAGCAGTGTCGCGGGCTCCACAGATACGCAGTATTTT. Translating gives CASSVAGSTDTQYF.

The chain carries TRBV10-2 and TRBJ1-1; a possible D gene is TRBD1 (6 bases). In germline, CDR1 is WSHSY, CDR2 SAAADI. Trimming left V 3 bases short and J 1 base short, with 6 bases between. This CDR3 comprises 13 residues. CDR3 sequence (DNA): TGCGCCAGCAGTGACAGGGGGAACACTGAAGCTTTCTTT. Residues: CASSDRGNTEAFF.

The chain is built from TRBV7-9 and TRBJ1-1; D unresolved. This CDR3 comprises 12 residues. CDR1 is SEHNR and CDR2 is FQNEAQ in the germline V gene (reference sequence). The germline V and J ends were trimmed by 5 bases and 7 bases, with 11 bases remaining between them. This chain's CDR3 is CASSPYPVEAFF. DNA of the CDR3: TGTGCCAGCAGCCCCTACCCGGTTGAAGCTTTCTTT.

This clone was found once. This chain connects TRBV7-9 to TRBJ1-2; no clear D gene. Trimming stripped 2 bases from V and 9 bases from J, with 16 bases between. This CDR3 is 14 amino acids long. Germline V gene lookup returns CDR1 SEHNR and CDR2 FQNEAQ (reference sequence). The chain's CDR3 is CASSLRTLADRYTF. CDR3 sequence (DNA): TGTGCCAGCAGCTTAAGAACGCTTGCGGATCGCTACACCTTC.

This clone was seen a handful of times. The chain uses TRBV30 and TRBJ1-1; TRBD1 is a possible D gene (5 bases). This CDR3 comprises 16 residues. Looked up from germline, CDR1 is GTSNPN and CDR2 is SVGIG (reference sequence). V dropped 0 bases and J dropped 0 bases, with 14 bases sitting between them. The CDR3, as DNA: TGTGCCTGGAGTGTACCAGCAGGGCGCATGAACACTGAAGCTTTCTTT. Protein product: CAWSVPAGRMNTEAFF.

The rearrangement links TRBV11-2 to TRBJ2-7; D may be TRBD2 (6 bases). The CDR3 is 18 residues long. The germline CDR1 and CDR2 sequences are SGHAT and FQNNGV. With 5 bases removed from V and 0 bases from J, the gap between germline ends came to 23 bases. CDR3 protein: CASSDGTYRSPFSYEQYF. As DNA, the CDR3 is TGTGCCAGCAGCGACGGGACTTATCGCAGTCCATTCTCCTACGAGCAGTACTTC.

This clone was seen a few times. The CDR3 loop is CASSPPTGTTSYF. CDR3 bases: TGTGCCAGCAGCCCACCGACAGGGACTACCTCTTACTTC. The chain has TRBV7-9 and TRBJ2-4; either TRBD1 or TRBD2 may supply D (7 bases each). Trimming pared 5 bases from V and 16 bases from J, leaving 21 bases between. CDR3 length: 13 residues. Per the germline V gene, CDR1 is SEHNR and CDR2 is FQNEAQ (reference sequence).

V is TRBV6-5 and J is TRBJ2-7, with D uncertain. The ends were cut back, 4 bases at V and 4 bases at J, with 14 bases in the middle. The CDR3 is 14 residues long. Germline CDR1 reads MNHEY; CDR2 reads SVGAGI. In DNA form, the CDR3 reads TGTGCCAGCAGTTCCGCCCTAGTGGTGTACGAGCAGTACTTC. It codes for CASSSALVVYEQYF.

V is TRBV7-2 and J is TRBJ2-5; D gene unclear. V lost 6 bases, J lost 2 bases, and 4 bases lay in between. Germline lookup yields CDR1 SGHTA and CDR2 FQGNSA. The CDR3 sequence is 11 residues long. The CDR3 bases are TGTGCCAGCAGTGCACAAGAGACCCAGTACTTC. Encoded protein: CASSAQETQYF. Full variable domain (outside the CDR3, taken from reference TRBV7-2 and TRBJ2-5): GAGVSQSPSNKVTEKGKDVELRCDPISGHTALYWYRQSLGQGLEFLIYFQGNSAPDKSGLPSDRFSAERTGGSVSTLTIQRTQQEDSAVYLCASSAQETQYFGPGTRLLVL.

The chain links TRBV18 to TRBJ1-3, with D maybe TRBD1 (6 bases). In germline, CDR1 is KGHSH, CDR2 LQKENI. There are 16 residues in the CDR3. The germline V and J ends were trimmed by 10 bases and 1 base, with 20 bases remaining between them. The CDR3 reads CATAFQGWGSGNTIYF. The CDR3, as DNA: TGTGCCACCGCTTTTCAGGGGTGGGGGTCTGGAAACACCATATATTTT.

This clone was observed a handful of times. The chain uses TRBV10-3 and TRBJ1-2; D gene unclear. Germline values: CDR1 ENHRY, CDR2 SYGVKD. Trimming left V 0 bases short and J 8 bases short, with 22 bases between. The CDR3 sequence is 17 residues long. The CDR3 coding sequence is TGTGCCATCAGTGAGTCGCAACAGAGAGGTGCCCTATGGGGCTACACCTTC. Amino acid sequence: CAISESQQRGALWGYTF.

Turning to this clone: In the same sample, other DNA sequences code for this CDR3. V gene TRBV6-1 combines with J gene TRBJ1-5, with 7 bases fitting TRBD1. Germline V gene data show CDR1 as MNHNS and CDR2 as SASEGT. V lost 5 bases, J lost 4 bases, and 8 bases stayed unmatched. The CDR3 runs to 15 residues. CDR3 amino acids: CASSPTGDSNQPQHF. In nucleotides, the CDR3 is TGTGCCAGCAGTCCTACGGGGGACAGTAATCAGCCCCAGCATTTT.

The CDR3 reads CASSLGDGYEQYF. The CDR3 nucleotides are TGTGCCAGCAGCTTGGGGGACGGGTACGAGCAGTACTTC. The J gene is TRBJ2-7, the V gene TRBV7-8, with D perhaps assigned TRBD1 or TRBD2 (5 bases each). Trimming took 3 bases from V and 4 from J, leaving 10 bases between them. This CDR3 comprises 13 residues. Germline V gene sequence: CDR1 SGHVS, CDR2 FQNEAQ.

This clone was detected only a few times. This chain joins TRBV19 and TRBJ1-3; D ambiguous. Trimming took 3 bases from V and 3 from J, leaving 9 bases between them. Germline CDR1 LNHDA, CDR2 SQIVND (reference sequence). The CDR3 has 14 residues. The CDR3: CASSMAARGNTIYF. As DNA, the CDR3 is TGTGCCAGTAGTATGGCAGCTCGTGGAAACACCATATATTTT.

The rearrangement links TRBV10-3 to TRBJ2-3; maybe TRBD2 (5 bases). V was trimmed by 6 bases and J by 1 base, leaving 14 bases between them. In germline, CDR1 is ENHRY, CDR2 SYGVKD. The CDR3 covers 15 residues. CDR3 residues: CAIRTPGVGTDTQYF. For the CDR3, the DNA is TGTGCCATCAGAACCCCCGGGGTTGGCACAGATACGCAGTATTTT.

The chain couples TRBV6-5 to TRBJ1-1; D is unclear. CDR3 length: 14 amino acids. Germline values: CDR1 MNHEY, CDR2 SVGAGI. Trimming removed 6 bases from V and 0 bases from J, with 11 bases in between. CDR3 coding DNA: TGTGCCAGCAGGGTCCGAGGGCTGAACACTGAAGCTTTCTTT. It encodes CASRVRGLNTEAFF.

The rearrangement joins TRBV2 to TRBJ2-1; D not certain. With 1 base removed from V and 8 bases from J, the gap between germline ends came to 9 bases. There are 13 residues in the CDR3. Looked up from germline, CDR1 is SNHLY and CDR2 is FYNNEI. The DNA for the CDR3 is TGTGCCAGCAGTGAAGGGCAGAAGGATGAGCAGTTCTTC. This translates into CASSEGQKDEQFF.

The chain couples TRBV6-6 to TRBJ1-1; 7 nucleotides agree with TRBD1. From germline, CDR1 is MNHNY and CDR2 SVGAGI (reference sequence). CDR3 length equals 14 residues. The V gene end was trimmed by 7 bases and the J gene end by 1 base; junction bases not matched to a gene: 6. The CDR3 is CASKKTGKNTEAFF. The CDR3 nucleotides are TGTGCCAGCAAAAAGACAGGGAAGAACACTGAAGCTTTCTTT.

The CDR3 region has the DNA TGTGCCTGGAGAGGGGGACTCCGCTACGAGCAGTACTTC. Its translation: CAWRGGLRYEQYF. The V and J genes are TRBV30 and TRBJ2-7; D is perhaps TRBD1 or TRBD2 (6 bases each). Trimming pared 3 bases from V and 3 bases from J, leaving 12 bases between. The CDR3 consists of 13 residues. In germline, CDR1 is GTSNPN, CDR2 SVGIG (reference sequence).

The J gene is TRBJ1-1, the V gene TRBV5-4; TRBD1 matches at 7 bases. V trimming: 0 bases; J trimming: 0 bases; junction bases outside the gene matches: 2. The CDR3 has 15 residues. Germline V gives CDR1 SGHNT, CDR2 YYREEE (reference sequence). The CDR3 loop reads CASSLVTGMNTEAFF. In DNA form, the CDR3 reads TGTGCCAGCAGCTTGGTGACAGGGATGAACACTGAAGCTTTCTTT. The full variable domain, completed using reference TRBV5-4 and TRBJ1-1, is ETGVTQSPTHLIKTRGQQVTLRCSSQSGHNTVSWYQQALGQGPQFIFQYYREEENGRGNFPPRFSGLQFPNYSSELNVNALELDDSALYLCASSLVTGMNTEAFFGQGTRLTVV.

The chain has TRBV7-9 and TRBJ2-2, with no clear D. In germline, CDR1 is SEHNR, CDR2 FQNEAQ (reference sequence). This CDR3 is built from 15 residues. V lost 3 bases and J lost 0, with 8 bases in between. The CDR3 DNA follows: TGTGCCAGCAGCTTTCGGGCCCCGAACACCGGGGAGCTGTTTTTT. Residues: CASSFRAPNTGELFF.

The chain couples TRBV20-1 to TRBJ2-3, with D hard to call. Trimming shortened V by 3 bases and J by 7 bases, and 8 bases separated the two germline ends. This CDR3 comprises 11 residues. Germline values: CDR1 DFQATT, CDR2 SNEGSKA (reference sequence). The CDR3 DNA reads TGCAGTGCTAGTTTCGGAAATACGCAGTATTTT. It encodes CSASFGNTQYF.

The chain links TRBV7-2 to TRBJ1-1; 7 bases are a match to TRBD1. Germline CDR1 and CDR2: SGHTA and FQGNSA. With 5 bases clipped from V and 5 bases from J, the junction kept 11 bases outside the gene matches. The CDR3 length is 15 residues. This CDR3 is CASSPQTGRLTEAFF. Written as DNA, the CDR3 is TGTGCCAGCAGCCCACAGACAGGGAGGTTAACTGAAGCTTTCTTT.

V usage is TRBV2 and J usage is TRBJ1-4, with D possibly TRBD1 on 5 matching bases. In germline, CDR1 is SNHLY, CDR2 FYNNEI. V lost 5 bases to trimming and J lost 3 bases, with 13 bases between them. This CDR3 comprises 15 residues. CDR3 amino acids: CASSQSRQSNEKLFF. The DNA for the CDR3 is TGTGCCAGCAGTCAATCACGACAGTCTAATGAAAAACTGTTTTTT.

This clone was observed a few times. The chain joins TRBV19 to TRBJ2-2; D not resolved. Germline CDR1 LNHDA, CDR2 SQIVND (reference sequence). CDR3 length: 13 residues. The ends were cut back, 6 bases at V and 1 base at J, with 6 bases in the middle. The CDR3 nucleotides read TGTGCCAGTAGATCAGGGAACACCGGGGAGCTGTTTTTT. Translating gives CASRSGNTGELFF.

This chain links TRBV7-3 with TRBJ2-3, with D perhaps matching TRBD2 (5 bases). V was trimmed by 3 bases and J by 0 bases, leaving 10 bases between them. The length of the CDR3 is 15 residues. Per the germline V gene, CDR1 is SGHTA and CDR2 is FQGTGA. The CDR3, as DNA: TGTGCCAGCAGCTTTTCTAGCTATAGCACAGATACGCAGTATTTT. Amino acids: CASSFSSYSTDTQYF. The full variable domain, completed using reference TRBV7-3 and TRBJ2-3, is GAGVSQTPSNKVTEKGKYVELRCDPISGHTALYWYRQSLGQGPEFLIYFQGTGAADDSGLPNDRFFAVRPEGSVSTLKIQRTERGDSAVYLCASSFSSYSTDTQYFGPGTRLTVL.

The table lists this clone with a few counts. The J gene is TRBJ1-2, the V gene TRBV29-1, with D perhaps TRBD1 (5 bases). CDR3 length: 12 amino acids. Germline-derived CDR1 and CDR2 are SQVTM and ANQGSEA. The V and J ends lost 1 base and 6 bases respectively, with 9 bases between them. The CDR3 DNA follows: TGCAGCGTTGAAGGCCAGGGTAATGGCTACACCTTC. This encodes CSVEGQGNGYTF.

The CDR3 protein is CASSFRGSSYEQYF. CDR3 sequence (DNA): TGTGCCAGCAGCTTCAGGGGTAGCTCCTACGAGCAGTACTTC. V and J are TRBV7-2 and TRBJ2-7, with a tentative D call TRBD1 (6 bases). Germline assignment: CDR1 SGHTA and CDR2 FQGNSA. V was shortened by 3 bases and J by 0 bases, with 9 bases between the two germline ends. The CDR3 runs 14 residues. Full variable domain (remainder filled in from reference TRBV7-2 and TRBJ2-7): GAGVSQSPSNKVTEKGKDVELRCDPISGHTALYWYRQSLGQGLEFLIYFQGNSAPDKSGLPSDRFSAERTGGSVSTLTIQRTQQEDSAVYLCASSFRGSSYEQYFGPGTRLTVT.